A single sample is the source of the 4 T cell receptor beta chains below, sequenced in a study of blood T cell repertoires in COVID-19. Assay used: immunoSEQ multiplex PCR; TCRdb lists only in-frame clones, some missing. The sample holds 150,000 or so clones, about 91% seen once. Sequencing was performed on peripheral blood. All receptors come from a woman aged 45-65 years with acute or convalescent COVID-19.

V gene TRBV11-2 combines with J gene TRBJ1-4, with a possible D match to TRBD1 (6 bases). The V gene's germline CDR1 is SGHAT and CDR2 FQNNGV. CDR3 size: 16 residues. Deletions cut 4 bases from V and 2 bases from J, with 14 bases between. The CDR3 region is CASSSYGGRTNEKLFF. CDR3 DNA sequence: TGTGCCAGCAGCTCGTACGGGGGGCGGACTAATGAAAAACTGTTTTTT.

This chain links TRBV5-6 with TRBJ2-5, with D maybe TRBD1 (6 bases). Looked up from germline, CDR1 is SGHDT and CDR2 is YYEEEE. Trimming pared 0 bases from V and 6 bases from J, leaving 12 bases between. The CDR3 sequence is 14 residues long. CDR3 bases: TGTGCCAGCAGCTTGGATTCAGGACAGCAGACCCAGTACTTC. It codes for CASSLDSGQQTQYF.

The V and J genes are TRBV7-2 and TRBJ2-3, with a weak D call TRBD1 (5 bases). The V and J ends lost 0 bases and 5 bases respectively, with 9 bases between them. The CDR3 extends over 14 amino acids. The V gene's germline CDR1 is SGHTA and CDR2 FQGNSA. CDR3 residues: CASSLAGRLDTQYF. The CDR3 DNA reads as TGTGCCAGCAGCTTAGCGGGGCGGTTAGATACGCAGTATTTT.

This clone was recorded a few times. This chain connects TRBV5-1 to TRBJ1-2; D not certain. This CDR3 has 17 amino acids. Germline CDR1 SGHRS, CDR2 YFSETQ. V was trimmed by 1 base and J by 2 bases, leaving 18 bases between them. The CDR3 region has the DNA TGCGCCAGCAGCTTGAGGCAGGTCGGGGTGAGAAACTATGGCTACACCTTC. It is translated as CASSLRQVGVRNYGYTF.